The 19 T cell receptor beta chains given below trace back to one sample, sequenced in a study of T cells after yellow fever vaccination. TCRdb re-analysed the 5' RACE reads in MiXCR, keeping a single row per CDR3 protein. The profile shows about 630,000 distinct CDR3 sequences, about 12% of them singletons. This material consisted of PBMCs, taken on the day of the yellow fever booster vaccination. These receptors originate from a man aged 25-45 years who received the YFV17D yellow fever vaccine.

V gene TRBV5-1 combines with J gene TRBJ2-2, with D maybe TRBD1 (6 bases). Germline lookup yields CDR1 SGHRS and CDR2 YFSETQ. Trimming stripped 2 bases from V and 6 bases from J, with 8 bases between. The CDR3 is 13 amino acids. CDR3 sequence reads: CASSFTGPGELFF. CDR3 sequence (DNA): TGCGCCAGCAGCTTCACAGGGCCCGGGGAGCTGTTTTTT.

Remarks on this clonotype: One junction end disagrees with the germline gene, perhaps due to a read error. The chain recombines TRBV29-1 with TRBJ2-4; possible D gene TRBD2, 7 bases. The CDR3 totals 15 residues. The germline CDR1 and CDR2 sequences are SQVTM and ANQGSEA. This CDR3 reads CSVLGGEVAKDIQYF. In DNA, the CDR3 is TGCAGCGTCCTAGGGGGGGAAGTAGCCAAAGACATTCAGTACTTC.

This clonotype was observed a few times. The chain carries TRBV20-1 and TRBJ1-2, with a weak D call TRBD1 (5 bases). Germline CDR1 is DFQATT and CDR2 is SNEGSKA (reference sequence). CDR3 length: 13 residues. The V end was cut by 3 bases, the J end by 4 bases, with 12 bases between. This chain's CDR3 is CSARQGPSYGYTF. The CDR3 nucleotides are TGCAGTGCTAGGCAGGGTCCGAGCTATGGCTACACCTTC.

The gene calls are TRBV20-1 and TRBJ2-7; 10 bases line up with TRBD2. The germline V gene has CDR1 DFQATT and CDR2 SNEGSKA (reference sequence). CDR3 size: 16 residues. Losses at the gene ends were 0 bases for V and 5 bases for J; bases not matched to a gene: 10. CDR3 sequence: CSARERASGSTHEQYF. For the CDR3, the DNA is TGCAGTGCTAGAGAAAGGGCTAGCGGGAGTACCCACGAGCAGTACTTC.

This clonotype has only one observation. The chain uses TRBV10-1 and TRBJ2-1; D is undetermined. Germline CDR1 and CDR2: WNHNN and SYGVQD (reference sequence). V lost 8 bases and J lost 9, with 8 bases in between. This CDR3 region has 10 residues. The chain's CDR3 is CASVNGEQFF. The CDR3 DNA sequence: TGCGCCAGCGTGAACGGTGAGCAGTTCTTC.

This clonotype was counted a few times. The V call is TRBV20-1, the J call TRBJ1-2; maybe TRBD1 (6 bases). Germline V gives CDR1 DFQATT, CDR2 SNEGSKA (reference sequence). This CDR3 is 14 amino acids long. V shed 4 bases and J shed 4 bases, with 16 bases lying between them. In nucleotides, the CDR3 is TGCAGTGCTACGGGCCAGGGGCGCAGCTATGGCTACACCTTC. This codes for CSATGQGRSYGYTF.

This clonotype was seen a few times. The chain carries TRBV7-2 and TRBJ2-7; TRBD1 matches 7 bases. J was trimmed by 2 bases and V by 5 bases; bases with no gene match: 9. The germline V gene encodes CDR1 SGHTA and CDR2 FQGNSA. The CDR3 spans 15 residues. The chain's CDR3 is CASSQQGQGAYEQYF. In DNA form, the CDR3 reads TGTGCCAGCAGCCAGCAGGGGCAGGGGGCCTACGAGCAGTACTTC.

This clonotype was seen only a few times. The CDR3 coding sequence is TGTGCCAGCAGCGTATACTGGAACAATGAGCAGTTCTTC. Its protein is CASSVYWNNEQFF. The genes are TRBV7-2 and TRBJ2-1, with no clear D. Trimming removed 5 bases from V and 5 bases from J, with 10 bases in between. CDR1 is SGHTA and CDR2 is FQGNSA in the germline V gene. The CDR3 loop spans 13 amino acids. Complete variable domain (other parts from reference TRBV7-2 and TRBJ2-1): GAGVSQSPSNKVTEKGKDVELRCDPISGHTALYWYRQSLGQGLEFLIYFQGNSAPDKSGLPSDRFSAERTGGSVSTLTIQRTQQEDSAVYLCASSVYWNNEQFFGPGTRLTVL.

This clonotype was seen a handful of times. The chain couples TRBV10-2 to TRBJ1-1; D remains unclear. The CDR3 has 12 residues. The V end lost 2 bases, the J end lost 7 bases, and 8 bases lay between the germline ends. Germline V gene sequence: CDR1 WSHSY, CDR2 SAAADI. The CDR3 nucleotides are TGCGCCAGCAGTGAGGGAGACATTGAAGCTTTCTTT. This encodes CASSEGDIEAFF.

The chain links TRBV10-3 to TRBJ2-1; D is unclear. V was trimmed by 10 bases and J by 5 bases, leaving 12 bases between them. CDR3 length equals 12 residues. Germline CDR1 and CDR2: ENHRY and SYGVKD. The CDR3 DNA reads as TGTGCCACGGGTGGCGGAGACAATGAGCAGTTCTTC. Translation: CATGGGDNEQFF.

This clonotype has just a few counts. This chain joins TRBV6-2 or TRBV6-3 and TRBJ1-1; perhaps TRBD1 as D (5 bases). This CDR3 region has 14 residues. V lost 1 base and J lost 6, with 12 bases in between. Germline-derived CDR1 and CDR2 are MNHEY and SVGEGT. The CDR3 DNA reads as TGTGCCAGCAGTTACTTGTCGGGGGTCGCTGAAGCTTTCTTT. Translating gives CASSYLSGVAEAFF.

In its sample, this clonotype was seen a few times. The genes are TRBV5-4 and TRBJ2-1; TRBD2 agrees at 7 bases. Germline values: CDR1 SGHNT, CDR2 YYREEE (reference sequence). There are 16 residues in the CDR3. V was pared by 3 bases and J by 9 bases, with 15 bases of the junction left unmatched. Written as DNA, the CDR3 is TGTGCCAGCAGCTCGGCGACCGCGGGAGACGGCTTTGAGCAGTTCTTC. Amino acids: CASSSATAGDGFEQFF.

The chain recombines TRBV5-1 with TRBJ2-7, with D possibly matching TRBD1 (6 bases). Trimming removed 0 bases at V and 1 base at J, with 17 bases between. Germline CDR1 and CDR2: SGHRS and YFSETQ. The CDR3 sequence is 17 residues long. The CDR3 nucleotides are TGCGCCAGCAGCTTGGACCCCACAGGGCTCTGGTCCTACGAGCAGTACTTC. It translates to CASSLDPTGLWSYEQYF.

V and J are TRBV20-1 and TRBJ2-1; 12 bases line up with TRBD2. Trimming took 6 bases from V and 5 from J; bases not matched to a gene: 11. CDR1 and CDR2 from the germline V gene are DFQATT and SNEGSKA (reference sequence). The CDR3 totals 16 residues. The CDR3 nucleotides are TGCAGTGCGACATCCGTGACTAGCGGGGGTGACAATGAGCAGTTCTTC. It translates to CSATSVTSGGDNEQFF.

The genes are TRBV12-5 and TRBJ2-1; TRBD2 matches 7 bases. Germline V gene sequence: CDR1 LGHNT, CDR2 FRNRAP. Trimming at V came to 0 bases and at J to 3 bases, leaving 8 bases not matched to a gene. The CDR3 has 17 amino acids. The CDR3 DNA sequence: TGTGCTAGTGGTTTGGTGAGTGGCGGGAGTGGCTACAATGAGCAGTTCTTC. The encoded protein is CASGLVSGGSGYNEQFF.

This clonotype was seen a few times. This rearrangement joins TRBV20-1 to TRBJ2-1, with TRBD1 as a possible D gene (5 bases). The germline CDR1 and CDR2 sequences are DFQATT and SNEGSKA (reference sequence). The CDR3 has 14 amino acids. V was pared by 6 bases and J by 2 bases, with 14 bases between. CDR3 DNA: TGCAGTGCCCCCCCAGGGCCGACCTACAATGAGCAGTTCTTC. It yields the protein CSAPPGPTYNEQFF.

The chain links TRBV27 to TRBJ1-2; possible D gene TRBD1, 5 bases. The germline gives CDR1 MNHEY, CDR2 SMNVEV (reference sequence). The CDR3 is 14 amino acids. V was shortened by 8 bases and J by 6 bases, with 19 bases between the two germline ends. The CDR3 region is CASQRDARGNGYTF. Here the CDR3 DNA reads TGTGCCAGCCAACGGGACGCCCGGGGGAATGGCTACACCTTC.

J is TRBJ1-4 and V is TRBV4-3, with a weak D call TRBD1 (5 bases). This CDR3 has 14 amino acids. Germline lookup yields CDR1 LGHNA and CDR2 YSLEER. Trimming took off 1 base at V and 4 bases at J, with 7 bases between the two ends. The CDR3 protein is CASSQGQLNEKLFF. The CDR3 nucleotides are TGCGCCAGCAGCCAAGGACAGCTTAATGAAAAACTGTTTTTT.

This clonotype has a count of ten or more. V gene TRBV7-2 combines with J gene TRBJ2-3, with TRBD2 identical over 8 bases. Unmatched junction bases numbered 2, after V lost 1 base and J lost 11 bases. The germline V gene has CDR1 SGHTA and CDR2 FQGNSA. The CDR3 has 12 amino acids. CDR3 in amino acids: CASSLERGGQYF. As DNA, the CDR3 is TGTGCCAGCAGCTTAGAACGGGGGGGGCAGTATTTT.